The present TCR beta chain was sequenced within a study of blood T cells in healthy people across ages. With a J-beta primer mix and a sample-barcoded 5' primer, a second PCR ran about 7 to 11 cycles. Using its own MiXCR run on the 5' RACE reads, TCRdb lists one record per CDR3 protein. The table shows around 1.5 million distinct CDR3 sequences, with about 31% occurring only once. Germline CDR1 reads MNHEY; CDR2 reads SMNVEV (reference sequence). The CDR3 extends over 16 amino acids. With 6 bases clipped from V and 1 base from J, the junction kept 9 bases outside the gene matches. This sequence originates from a woman in her 30s in good health. The genes are TRBV27 and TRBJ1-1; 9 bases agree with TRBD1. Sequenced: blood. The CDR3 protein is CASSLQTTGGNTEAFF. CDR3 DNA sequence: TGTGCCAGCAGCCTTCAAACGACAGGGGGGAACACTGAAGCTTTCTTT.